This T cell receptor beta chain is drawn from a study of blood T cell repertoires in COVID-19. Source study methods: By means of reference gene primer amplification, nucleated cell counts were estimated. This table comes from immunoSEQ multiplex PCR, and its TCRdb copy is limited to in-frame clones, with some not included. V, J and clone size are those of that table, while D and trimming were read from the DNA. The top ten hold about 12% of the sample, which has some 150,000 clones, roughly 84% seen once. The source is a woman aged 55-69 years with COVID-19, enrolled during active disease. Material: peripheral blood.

For the CDR3, the DNA is TGTGCCAGCAGGGGACAGGGGGGGACTGAAGCTTTCTTT. It translates to CASRGQGGTEAFF. The chain is built from TRBV2 and TRBJ1-1; 11 nucleotides align to TRBD1. The CDR3 spans 13 residues. In germline, CDR1 is SNHLY, CDR2 FYNNEI. V trimming: 6 bases; J trimming: 5 bases; junction bases outside the gene matches: 2.